Reported below is one T cell receptor (beta chain). As yet, its antigen is unknown. This CDR3 is built from 15 residues. Germline V gene sequence: CDR1 MGHRA, CDR2 YSYEKL. V was trimmed by 2 bases and J by 1 base, leaving 9 bases between them. These data belong to a study of T cell responses to AZD1222 COVID-19 vaccine. General study results and limits: Without day 14 samples, only post-peak T cell repertoires were studied.

Measured with immunoSEQ multiplex PCR; TCRdb has only the in-frame clones, and not every one. The table includes around 95,000 clones, roughly 90% detected once. The sample was peripheral blood, taken on day 0 of AZD1222 vaccination. The V and J genes are TRBV4-1 and TRBJ1-3, with D perhaps matching TRBD1 (6 bases). This receptor was identified in an adult in good health. In DNA, the CDR3 is TGCGCCAGCAGCCAAAATACAGGGTCTGGAAACACCATATATTTT. It yields the protein CASSQNTGSGNTIYF.